This TCR beta chain was found in a study of T cells in Graves' hyperthyroidism and ophthalmopathy. CDR3 size: 13 residues. Trimming removed 6 bases at V and 8 bases at J, with 16 bases between. The germline V gene encodes CDR1 SEHNR and CDR2 FQNEAQ (reference sequence). Researchers amplified the TCR beta CDR3 regions from RNA transcripts. TCR CDR3 regions were first amplified by RT-PCR with HTBI primers. TCRdb reanalysed the multiplex PCR reads using MiXCR and keeps one entry per CDR3 protein. The sample has 550,000 to 700,000 distinct CDR3 sequences, 46% seen once. Patients showing uncontrolled infection, other autoimmune disease, pregnancy or lactation were ineligible. Orbital computed tomography, thyroid ultrasound, serum thyroxine and TRAb, and clinical symptoms together informed the diagnoses.

The clonotype comes from an adult woman with Graves' disease, either hyperthyroidism or ophthalmopathy (not recorded which). The rearrangement uses TRBV7-9 and TRBJ1-2, with D possibly TRBD1 on 5 matching bases. Sequenced sample: peripheral blood or thyroid tissue (not recorded which). CDR3 nucleotides: TGTGCCAGCAGTCCTGACAGTCGACGGGGCTACACCTTC. This sequence encodes CASSPDSRRGYTF.